A selection of T cell receptor beta chains follows, all from one sample in a study of shared T cell receptors in the human thymus. Generated by immunoSEQ multiplex PCR, the TCRdb table keeps only in-frame clones and is missing some. The sample records over 350,000 clones, 85% to 95% being singletons. The sample comprised thymocytes. The receptors here all came from a human donor. The CDR3 runs from the conserved cysteine through the conserved F or W. D genes are given only for firm matches.

j_call d_call v_call cdr3_aa cdr3_nt
TRBJ1-2 . TRBV4-3 CASSQRGNGYTF TGCGCCAGCAGCCAGAGGGGGAATGGCTACACCTTC
TRBJ1-2 . TRBV6-1 CASRDDGYGYTF TGTGCCAGCAGGGACGATGGCTATGGCTACACCTTC
TRBJ2-1 . TRBV30 CAWSVSGILGGIDNEQFF TGTGCCTGGAGTGTTTCGGGGATTTTAGGGGGGATCGACAATGAGCAGTTCTTC
TRBJ2-7 TRBD1 TRBV2 CASSDGQGLHEQYF TGTGCCAGCAGTGACGGACAGGGACTCCACGAGCAGTACTTC
TRBJ1-4 . TRBV7-8 CASSFYPVYNEKLFF TGTGCCAGCAGCTTTTACCCAGTCTATAATGAAAAACTGTTTTTT
TRBJ1-4 . TRBV2 CASRTQGATNEKLFF TGTGCCAGCAGAACCCAGGGTGCAACTAATGAAAAACTGTTTTTT
TRBJ2-3 TRBD2 TRBV28 CASSPSGLASSLGYTDTQYF TGTGCCAGCAGCCCCTCGGGACTAGCGAGTAGTCTTGGCTACACAGATACGCAGTATTTT
TRBJ2-1 TRBD2 TRBV30 CAWRISGKRSYNEQFF TGTGCCTGGAGAATTAGCGGGAAGAGATCCTACAATGAGCAGTTCTTC
TRBJ2-7 . TRBV11-2 CASSLGFDRLRMDEQYF TGTGCCAGCAGCTTAGGCTTCGACAGGCTAAGAATGGACGAGCAGTACTTC
TRBJ2-1 . TRBV6-1 CASSLRGGSYNEQFF TGTGCCAGCAGCTTGCGCGGAGGCTCCTACAATGAGCAGTTCTTC
TRBJ2-5 . TRBV29-1 CSHATVQETQYF TGCAGCCATGCGACAGTACAAGAGACCCAGTACTTC
TRBJ1-5 TRBD1 TRBV6-5 CASSGTGGTQPQHF TGTGCCAGCAGCGGGACAGGGGGTACTCAGCCCCAGCATTTT
TRBJ1-1 . TRBV19 CASNYLGPNTEAFF TGTGCCAGCAACTACTTAGGACCTAACACTGAAGCTTTCTTT
TRBJ1-2 . TRBV19 CASSSTHRRWANYGYTF TGTGCCAGTAGTTCCACCCACCGACGTTGGGCTAACTATGGCTACACCTTC
TRBJ2-1 . TRBV28 CASSPGLGNEQFF TGTGCCAGCAGCCCAGGGTTAGGCAATGAGCAGTTCTTC
TRBJ1-5 . TRBV19 CASSMVLQNNQPQHF TGTGCCAGTAGTATGGTCCTACAGAACAATCAGCCCCAGCATTTT
TRBJ1-1 . TRBV18 CASSPLLRGAFF TGTGCCAGCTCACCTCTACTCAGGGGAGCTTTCTTT
TRBJ2-1 . TRBV19 CASRGSSYNEQFF TGTGCCAGTAGAGGAAGCTCCTACAATGAGCAGTTCTTC
TRBJ2-1 . TRBV4-1 CASSHHDRRTTHNEQFF TGCGCCAGCAGCCACCACGACAGGAGAACCACTCACAATGAGCAGTTCTTC
TRBJ2-3 . TRBV7-9 CASSLDFRGDSTDTQYF TGTGCCAGCAGCTTAGATTTCAGGGGGGACAGCACAGATACGCAGTATTTT
TRBJ2-7 TRBD2 TRBV5-6 CASSRRTSGSKYEQYF TGTGCCAGCAGCAGAAGGACTAGCGGGAGTAAGTACGAGCAGTACTTC
TRBJ1-2 . TRBV7-9 CASSQLAWGYTF TGTGCCAGCAGCCAGTTGGCTTGGGGCTACACCTTC
TRBJ1-2 TRBD1 TRBV28 CASINPQGASNYGYTF TGTGCCAGCATAAACCCACAGGGGGCTAGTAACTATGGCTACACCTTC
TRBJ2-3 . TRBV10-2 CASSGDLSVSSDTQYF TGCGCCAGCAGTGGAGACCTCTCGGTCAGCTCAGATACGCAGTATTTT
TRBJ2-1 TRBD2 TRBV27 CASSLPSEGRGGNEQFF TGTGCCAGCAGTTTACCATCGGAAGGGCGGGGGGGAAATGAGCAGTTCTTC
TRBJ2-2 . TRBV10-3 CAISEPGETGELFF TGTGCCATCAGTGAGCCGGGCGAGACCGGGGAGCTGTTTTTT
TRBJ2-5 . TRBV29-1 CSVVPRGCETQYF TGCAGCGTTGTGCCAAGGGGGTGCGAGACCCAGTACTTC
TRBJ2-7 TRBD1 TRBV29-1 CSVQETGIYEQYF TGCAGCGTTCAAGAGACAGGGATATACGAGCAGTACTTC
TRBJ1-3 . TRBV7-9 CASSLVEDSGNTIYF TGTGCCAGCAGCTTAGTGGAGGACTCTGGAAACACCATATATTTT
TRBJ2-7 TRBD2 TRBV9 CASSVGAGGHEQYF TGTGCCAGCAGCGTAGGAGCGGGAGGACACGAGCAGTACTTC
TRBJ2-7 . TRBV2 CASSEAPWRRAPHEQYF TGTGCCAGCAGTGAAGCCCCTTGGAGGAGGGCCCCCCACGAGCAGTACTTC
TRBJ2-3 TRBD2 TRBV5-6 CASSFSGRALGTDTQYF TGTGCCAGCAGCTTTAGCGGGAGGGCCCTTGGCACAGATACGCAGTATTTT
TRBJ2-7 TRBD1 TRBV28 CASRIQGAIYEQYF TGTGCCAGCAGAATACAGGGGGCAATCTACGAGCAGTACTTC
TRBJ1-1 . TRBV28 CASSPFSTRRFTQAFF TGTGCCAGCAGCCCATTTTCGACGAGAAGGTTTACTCAAGCTTTCTTT
TRBJ2-2 TRBD1 TRBV10-2 CASSGRTGNTGELFF TGCGCCAGCAGTGGGAGGACAGGGAACACCGGGGAGCTGTTTTTT
TRBJ2-1 . TRBV7-3 CASSLRGPSQYNEQFF TGTGCCAGCAGCTTAAGGGGGCCCTCCCAATACAATGAGCAGTTCTTC
TRBJ2-7 TRBD1 TRBV5-6 CASSCPGQGAYEQYF TGTGCCAGCAGCTGCCCGGGACAGGGGGCCTACGAGCAGTACTTC
TRBJ2-3 TRBD2 TRBV5-5 CASSLGTSSSTQYF TGTGCCAGCAGCTTGGGGACTAGCTCTTCGACGCAGTATTTT
TRBJ2-7 . TRBV30 CAWSLFRGTYEQYF TGTGCCTGGAGTCTCTTCCGGGGGACCTACGAGCAGTACTTC
TRBJ2-7 . TRBV11-3 CASSLGGFDIRNSYEQYF TGTGCCAGCAGCTTAGGTGGTTTCGACATTAGGAACTCCTACGAGCAGTACTTC
TRBJ1-1 . TRBV21-1 CASSTQGVGTEAFF TGTGCCAGCAGCACCCAGGGGGTGGGCACTGAAGCTTTCTTT
TRBJ2-1 TRBD2 TRBV28 CASSMGLVYNEQFF TGTGCCAGCAGTATGGGACTAGTGTACAATGAGCAGTTCTTC
TRBJ1-1 . TRBV28 CASSLIPAGLRVLF TGTGCCAGCAGTTTAATCCCGGCAGGGCTAAGGGTGCTCTTT
TRBJ2-1 TRBD2 TRBV15 CATSRVEAGLVTNEQFF TGTGCCACCAGCAGAGTAGAAGCGGGACTAGTAACGAATGAGCAGTTCTTC
TRBJ1-2 . TRBV5-6 CASEPGLSNYGYTF TGTGCCAGTGAACCGGGACTGAGTAACTATGGCTACACCTTC
TRBJ2-2 . TRBV15 CATSREVTNTGELFF TGTGCCACCAGCAGAGAGGTAACGAACACCGGGGAGCTGTTTTTT
TRBJ2-3 . TRBV7-9 CASSTGGPSTDTQYF TGTGCCAGCAGCACCGGGGGGCCGAGCACAGATACGCAGTATTTT
TRBJ2-3 . TRBV28 CASSSPPAGSTDTQYF TGTGCCAGCAGCTCCCCCCCTGCGGGAAGCACAGATACGCAGTATTTT